These 3 T cell receptor beta chains share one sample of origin, sequenced in a study of T cell repertoires in aging, cancer and after chemotherapy. TRB rearrangements spanning V, D and J were amplified using mixed TRB-A/B primers. TCRdb reanalysed the multiplex PCR reads using MiXCR and keeps one entry per CDR3 protein. The sample includes almost 8,500 distinct CDR3 sequences, about a third of them seen just once. The template was genomic DNA from peripheral blood, not RNA. The sample consisted of blood. The source is a human donor in good health.

V gene TRBV7-2 combines with J gene TRBJ1-5; unclear D gene. This CDR3 is 13 amino acids long. V was shortened by 1 base and J by 2 bases, with 3 bases between the two germline ends. CDR1 is SGHTA and CDR2 is FQGNSA in the germline V gene. The CDR3 DNA reads TGTGCCAGCAGCTTAGGACGCAATCAGCCCCAGCATTTT. It yields the protein CASSLGRNQPQHF.

The chain links TRBV7-2 to TRBJ1-2; D not certain. The V and J ends lost 1 base and 2 bases respectively, with 8 bases between them. The CDR3 contains 14 residues. Germline V gene sequence: CDR1 SGHTA, CDR2 FQGNSA. The CDR3 region has the DNA TGTGCCAGCAGCTTAGGGTTGATAAACTATGGCTACACCTTC. It specifies CASSLGLINYGYTF.

This clonotype was recorded a few times. The rearrangement uses TRBV27 and TRBJ1-2, with unresolved D. Germline CDR1 MNHEY, CDR2 SMNVEV (reference sequence). The V end was cut by 4 bases, the J end by 4 bases, with 10 bases between. The CDR3 contains 13 residues. In DNA, the CDR3 is TGTGCCAGCAGTTCCCGGACCCCCTATGGCTACACCTTC. This codes for CASSSRTPYGYTF.